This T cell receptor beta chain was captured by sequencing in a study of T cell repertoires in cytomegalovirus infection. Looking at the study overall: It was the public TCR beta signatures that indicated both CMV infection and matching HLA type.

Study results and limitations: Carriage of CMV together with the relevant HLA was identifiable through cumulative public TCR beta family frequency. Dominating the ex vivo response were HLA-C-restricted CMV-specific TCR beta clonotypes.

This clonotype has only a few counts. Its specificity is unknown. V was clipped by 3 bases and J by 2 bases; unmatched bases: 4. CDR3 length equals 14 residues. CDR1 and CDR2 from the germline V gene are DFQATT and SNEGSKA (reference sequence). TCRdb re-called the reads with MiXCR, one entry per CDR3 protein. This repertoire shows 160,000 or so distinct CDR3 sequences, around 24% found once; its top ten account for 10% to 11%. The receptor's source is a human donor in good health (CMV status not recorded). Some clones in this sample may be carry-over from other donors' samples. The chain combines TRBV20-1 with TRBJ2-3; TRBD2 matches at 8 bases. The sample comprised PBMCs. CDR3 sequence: CSASSRGATDTQYF. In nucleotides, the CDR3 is TGCAGTGCTAGTTCGCGGGGGGCCACAGATACGCAGTATTTT.